This T cell receptor beta chain was sequenced in a study of cytomegalovirus exposure and HLA in healthy donors. Whole-study findings and limits: Reports state that TCR beta sequences accurately predicted most subjects' HLA-A and HLA-B alleles. CMV serostatus was the only recorded immune exposure for donors.

J was trimmed by 7 bases and V by 4 bases; bases with no gene match: 12. CDR1 and CDR2 (germline): SGHNT, YYREEE (reference sequence). CDR3 length: 16 amino acids. The PCR made use of 60 Vbeta and 13 Jbeta primers. Profiled with immunoSEQ multiplex PCR; TCRdb holds only in-frame clones, not every one. The sample has over 110,000 clones; 75% to 85% are singletons. To note about this clone: Its specificity is unknown.

Sequencing used PBMCs. The rearrangement joins TRBV5-4 to TRBJ2-1; 9 bases map to TRBD1. This TCR was sampled from a woman aged 40 to 49 in good health and CMV-seropositive. CDR3 loop: CASSADAGTGTNEQFF. Here the CDR3 DNA reads TGTGCCAGCAGCGCCGACGCTGGGACAGGGACAAATGAGCAGTTCTTC.